Below are 20 T cell receptor beta chains sequenced from a single sample in a study of T cell responses to AZD1222 COVID-19 vaccine. Measured with immunoSEQ multiplex PCR; TCRdb has only the in-frame clones, and not every one. The sample contains over 120,000 clones, around 90% of which appear only once. The source material was peripheral blood, sampled on day 0 of AZD1222 vaccination. The receptors stem from an adult in good health.

This chain links TRBV10-3 with TRBJ1-1, with D tentatively TRBD1 (6 bases). V gave up 5 bases and J gave up 5 bases, with 12 bases separating them. This CDR3 contains 13 residues. The germline CDR1 and CDR2 sequences are ENHRY and SYGVKD. As DNA, the CDR3 is TGTGCCATCAGTCCTACAGGGTTAACTGAAGCTTTCTTT. Residues: CAISPTGLTEAFF.

The chain links TRBV10-1 to TRBJ2-1, with a possible D match to TRBD1 (6 bases). V was pared by 4 bases and J by 3 bases, with 16 bases between. Germline values: CDR1 WNHNN, CDR2 SYGVQD (reference sequence). The CDR3 length is 16 residues. The CDR3 region is CASSAVVAGDYNEQFF. The CDR3, as DNA: TGCGCCAGCAGTGCGGTTGTGGCAGGGGACTACAATGAGCAGTTCTTC.

This chain connects TRBV3-1 (or the pseudogene TRBV3-2) to TRBJ2-5, with D hard to call. Trimming cost V 1 base and J 5 bases, with 14 bases left between them. The CDR3 runs 15 residues. CDR1 is LGHDT, CDR2 YNNKEL, per germline (reference sequence). In DNA, the CDR3 is TGTGCCAGCAGCCAAGTAATCTCAAGACGGGAGACCCAGTACTTC. Residues: CASSQVISRRETQYF.

The V and J genes are TRBV27 and TRBJ1-5; D call uncertain. Germline V lookup: CDR1 MNHEY, CDR2 SMNVEV (reference sequence). Trimming removed 0 bases from V and 5 bases from J, with 11 bases in between. The CDR3 consists of 15 residues. DNA for the CDR3: TGTGCCAGCAGTTTATCCGTGCCATCCCATCAGCCCCAGCATTTT. Amino acid sequence: CASSLSVPSHQPQHF.

The chain recombines TRBV11-2 with TRBJ2-3; the D gene is possibly TRBD1 (6 bases). The CDR3 has 19 residues. Trimming shortened V by 5 bases and J by 0 bases, and 24 bases separated the two germline ends. Germline lookup yields CDR1 SGHAT and CDR2 FQNNGV. CDR3 protein: CASSPTQTTGSASTDTQYF. In nucleotides, the CDR3 is TGTGCCAGCAGCCCAACCCAGACTACAGGGTCGGCTAGCACAGATACGCAGTATTTT.

The chain uses TRBV30 and TRBJ1-3; maybe TRBD1 (5 bases). V was pared by 2 bases and J by 0 bases, with 11 bases between. CDR1 is GTSNPN and CDR2 is SVGIG in the germline V gene (reference sequence). The CDR3 is 15 amino acids. CDR3 DNA: TGTGCCTGGAGTCCCGGGGCCCCCTCTGGAAACACCATATATTTT. Amino acids: CAWSPGAPSGNTIYF.

V usage is TRBV7-2 and J usage is TRBJ1-6; D ambiguous. The V end was cut by 1 base, the J end by 9 bases, with 10 bases between. Germline CDR1 is SGHTA and CDR2 is FQGNSA. This CDR3 spans 14 amino acids. The CDR3 nucleotides read TGTGCCAGCAGCTTAGAACGAAAAATTTCACCCCTCCACTTT. It is translated as CASSLERKISPLHF.

This clone was detected only once. This chain joins TRBV6-5 and TRBJ2-7; 7 positions agree with TRBD2. The V and J ends lost 2 bases and 5 bases, in that order; junction bases with no gene match: 6. This CDR3 is built from 14 residues. Germline-derived CDR1 and CDR2 are MNHEY and SVGAGI. The DNA for the CDR3 is TGTGCCAGCAGTTACCAGCGGGATCCCCACGAGCAGTACTTC. Protein product: CASSYQRDPHEQYF.

The chain uses TRBV7-3 and TRBJ2-7, with 7 bases that match TRBD2. CDR3 size: 14 residues. The V segment lost 1 base and the J segment 5 bases; nucleotides outside the gene matches: 5. CDR1 and CDR2 (germline): SGHTA, FQGTGA. The CDR3 loop reads CASSLNGRSHEQYF. For the CDR3, the DNA is TGTGCCAGCAGCTTAAACGGGAGGTCCCACGAGCAGTACTTC. Looking up the rest from reference TRBV7-3 and TRBJ2-7 gives the full variable domain: GAGVSQTPSNKVTEKGKYVELRCDPISGHTALYWYRQSLGQGPEFLIYFQGTGAADDSGLPNDRFFAVRPEGSVSTLKIQRTERGDSAVYLCASSLNGRSHEQYFGPGTRLTVT.

The chain has TRBV19 and TRBJ2-7, with D perhaps matching TRBD2 (6 bases). The CDR3 consists of 14 residues. From germline, CDR1 is LNHDA and CDR2 SQIVND (reference sequence). V lost 1 base and J 5 bases, leaving 12 bases between the germline ends. The CDR3 is CASSIAGVSDEQYF. The CDR3 DNA reads TGTGCCAGTAGTATAGCGGGAGTAAGCGACGAGCAGTACTTC. The complete variable domain, with remaining parts taken from reference TRBV19 and TRBJ2-7, reads DGGITQSPKYLFRKEGQNVTLSCEQNLNHDAMYWYRQDPGQGLRLIYYSQIVNDFQKGDIAEGYSVSREKKESFPLTVTSAQKNPTAFYLCASSIAGVSDEQYFGPGTRLTVT.

The V gene is TRBV7-2, the J gene TRBJ2-1, with 7 nucleotides matching TRBD2. CDR1 is SGHTA and CDR2 is FQGNSA in the germline V gene. The ends lost 7 bases at V and 3 bases at J; junction bases unmatched: 6. The CDR3 contains 14 residues. CDR3 in DNA: TGTGCCAGCACCCCGACTAGCTACTACAATGAGCAGTTCTTC. Encoded protein: CASTPTSYYNEQFF. The full variable domain, rest sourced from reference TRBV7-2 and TRBJ2-1, is GAGVSQSPSNKVTEKGKDVELRCDPISGHTALYWYRQSLGQGLEFLIYFQGNSAPDKSGLPSDRFSAERTGGSVSTLTIQRTQQEDSAVYLCASTPTSYYNEQFFGPGTRLTVL.

CDR3 loop: CASSSPGQGSEAFF. As DNA, the CDR3 is TGTGCCAGCAGCTCACCGGGACAGGGTTCTGAAGCTTTCTTT. J is TRBJ1-1 and V is TRBV13, with 9 bases fitting TRBD1. The V gene end was trimmed by 4 bases and the J gene end by 6 bases; junction bases not matched to a gene: 6. CDR3 length equals 14 residues. Germline V gene sequence: CDR1 PRHDT, CDR2 FYEKMQ (reference sequence).

The chain joins TRBV29-1 to TRBJ2-1; 11 nucleotides line up with TRBD2. There are 13 residues in the CDR3. From germline, CDR1 is SQVTM and CDR2 ANQGSEA. V trimming: 8 bases; J trimming: 6 bases; junction bases outside the gene matches: 6. CDR3 sequence (DNA): TGCAGCTTACTAGCGGGAGTGGGCAATGAGCAGTTCTTC. Translated: CSLLAGVGNEQFF.

This clone was recorded a few times. This CDR3 is also generated by other DNA sequences in the sample. The chain joins TRBV7-2 to TRBJ2-5; 12 positions match TRBD2. There are 15 residues in the CDR3. CDR1 is SGHTA, CDR2 FQGNSA, per germline. V shed 5 bases and J 5 bases; nucleotides not matched to a gene: 6. The CDR3 nucleotides read TGTGCCAGCAGCCCACAACTAGCGGGAGGTGAGACCCAGTACTTC. Protein: CASSPQLAGGETQYF.

The chain is built from TRBV19 and TRBJ1-1; D gene unclear. V was trimmed by 5 bases and J by 1 base, leaving 11 bases between them. The CDR3 spans 14 residues. Germline CDR1 and CDR2: LNHDA and SQIVND (reference sequence). CDR3 DNA: TGTGCCAGTAGTCAAGAACGGGGGAACACTGAAGCTTTCTTT. Amino acid sequence: CASSQERGNTEAFF.

The chain combines TRBV4-1 with TRBJ2-1; 10 positions match TRBD2. CDR1 and CDR2 from the germline V gene are MGHRA and YSYEKL. After removal of 4 bases from V and 8 bases from J, the junction contained 8 bases not matched to a gene. The CDR3 contains 15 residues. This chain's CDR3 is CASSPTGLARDEQFF. The DNA of the CDR3 is TGCGCCAGCAGCCCTACGGGACTAGCGAGAGATGAGCAGTTCTTC.

For the CDR3, the DNA is TGTGCCAGTACTAGCGGGAGTGGAAAAGAGACCCAGTACTTC. It encodes CASTSGSGKETQYF. The chain has TRBV19 and TRBJ2-5; 10 bases fit TRBD2. Germline CDR1 is LNHDA and CDR2 is SQIVND (reference sequence). The CDR3 spans 14 residues. V was pared by 7 bases and J by 3 bases, with 5 bases of the junction left unmatched.

The DNA for the CDR3 is TGTGCCAGTAGTATGGTTCAGGGGGCGAACACCGGGGAGCTGTTTTTT. Its protein is CASSMVQGANTGELFF. The chain joins TRBV19 to TRBJ2-2; 7 bases line up with TRBD1. CDR3 length equals 16 residues. V trimming: 3 bases; J trimming: 0 bases; junction bases outside the gene matches: 4. The germline V gene has CDR1 LNHDA and CDR2 SQIVND (reference sequence).

This chain links TRBV6-5 with TRBJ2-1; the D gene is possibly TRBD1 (6 bases). V lost 6 bases, J lost 10 bases, and 16 bases lay in between. Germline V gives CDR1 MNHEY, CDR2 SVGAGI. The CDR3 spans 13 residues. This CDR3 reads CASRIQQGREQFF. CDR3 in DNA: TGTGCCAGCAGAATACAACAGGGACGAGAGCAGTTCTTC.

The chain links TRBV28 to TRBJ1-1; D remains ambiguous. The CDR3 totals 16 residues. Germline assignment: CDR1 MDHEN and CDR2 SYDVKM. Trimming pared 6 bases from V and 0 bases from J, leaving 17 bases between. The CDR3: CASSVSSGPLNTEAFF. DNA of the CDR3: TGTGCCAGCAGCGTTAGTTCGGGCCCCTTGAACACTGAAGCTTTCTTT.